Presented here are 30 T cell receptor beta chains from one specimen sequenced in a study of vaccination and CD4 T cells after COVID-19. In TCRdb, the PCR reads were re-called with MiXCR into one record per CDR3 protein. There are tens of thousands of distinct CDR3 sequences in the sample; roughly 64% occur only once, and 1.1% lies in the top ten. The sequenced sample was CD4+ T cells from blood, obtained before SARS-CoV-2 vaccination. The receptors shown here come from a human donor who had recovered from COVID-19.

The chain uses TRBV28 and TRBJ1-2; 7 bases fit TRBD1. Germline lookup yields CDR1 MDHEN and CDR2 SYDVKM. CDR3 size: 11 residues. CDR3 DNA: TGTGCAGCACAGGGGAACTATGGCTACACCTTC. This gives the protein CAAQGNYGYTF.

This sequence joins TRBV19 and TRBJ2-6; D is undetermined. The CDR3 sequence is 14 residues long. Trimming took 8 bases from V and 0 from J, leaving 8 bases between them. Germline CDR1 LNHDA, CDR2 SQIVND (reference sequence). CDR3 nucleotides: TGTGCCAGTGCAGACCTCTCTGGGGCCAACGTCCTGACTTTC. Amino acids: CASADLSGANVLTF.

The chain uses TRBV6-2 or TRBV6-3 and TRBJ1-5, with 7 positions matching TRBD1. Unmatched junction bases numbered 12, after V lost 10 bases and J lost 0 bases. The CDR3 is 16 amino acids. CDR1 and CDR2 from the germline V gene are MNHEY and SVGEGT. The chain's CDR3 is CATGTRDRDSNQPQHF. The CDR3, as DNA: TGTGCCACTGGAACCCGGGACAGAGATAGCAATCAGCCCCAGCATTTT.

The rearrangement joins TRBV27 to TRBJ1-6; 9 nucleotides line up with TRBD1. CDR1 is MNHEY, CDR2 SMNVEV, per germline (reference sequence). V dropped 4 bases and J dropped 6; count of bases not matched to a gene: 16. The CDR3 extends over 19 amino acids. The CDR3 DNA is TGTGCCAGCAGTTCATCACGGACAGGGGTGGTTTTGCGTAATTCACCCCTCCACTTT. Residues: CASSSSRTGVVLRNSPLHF.

The chain employs TRBV7-9 and TRBJ2-7; D may be TRBD1 or TRBD2 (5 bases each). The V end lost 5 bases, the J end lost 5 bases, and 19 bases lay between the germline ends. Germline assignment: CDR1 SEHNR and CDR2 FQNEAQ (reference sequence). CDR3 length: 15 residues. The CDR3 is CASSTPGRETNEQYF. CDR3 DNA: TGTGCCAGCAGCACCCCGGGACGCGAAACGAACGAGCAGTACTTC.

Regarding this clonotype: The DNA is left out, because the CDR3 cannot be placed on it with certainty; the CDR3 is given as TCRdb lists it. The chain has TRBV5-1 and TRBJ2-2; the table calls TRBD1, which could not be checked here. The CDR3 adds up to 13 amino acids, both ends counted. Germline V CDR1 and CDR2: SGHRS, YFSETQ. Here the CDR3 reads CASSPLRAGELFF.

The chain has TRBV28 and TRBJ2-7; D is perhaps TRBD1 (6 bases). V gave up 7 bases and J gave up 5 bases, with 15 bases separating them. Germline loops: CDR1 MDHEN, CDR2 SYDVKM. CDR3 length equals 13 residues. CDR3 bases: TGTGCCAGCATCTTGGGCAGGGGCGACGAGCAGTACTTC. It encodes CASILGRGDEQYF.

The chain uses TRBV20-1 and TRBJ2-5; the D gene is possibly TRBD2 (6 bases). The germline V gene encodes CDR1 DFQATT and CDR2 SNEGSKA (reference sequence). Trimming pared 4 bases from V and 2 bases from J, leaving 8 bases between. The length of the CDR3 is 12 residues. CDR3 amino acids: CSAIAEQETQYF. For the CDR3, the DNA is TGCAGTGCTATAGCGGAGCAAGAGACCCAGTACTTC.

This clonotype was recorded a few times. The chain recombines TRBV6-4 with TRBJ1-2; D remains unclear. The CDR3 sequence is 16 residues long. Trimming shortened V by 3 bases and J by 4 bases, and 18 bases separated the two germline ends. Germline CDR1 and CDR2: MRHNA and SNTAGT. The CDR3 loop is CASSEYGSPMTYGYTF. The CDR3 coding sequence is TGTGCCAGCAGTGAGTACGGGAGCCCCATGACCTATGGCTACACCTTC.

This chain's CDR3 is CASSSTQYLWRGEAFF. In DNA form, the CDR3 reads TGTGCCAGCAGCTCGACCCAGTATCTATGGCGGGGTGAAGCTTTCTTT. The V gene is TRBV7-8, the J gene TRBJ1-1; D is ambiguous. Trimming stripped 4 bases from V and 7 bases from J, with 22 bases between. This CDR3 comprises 16 residues. Germline V gives CDR1 SGHVS, CDR2 FQNEAQ.

The rearrangement links TRBV28 to TRBJ2-3; 9 bases agree with TRBD1. V lost 4 bases and J lost 4; bases outside the gene matches: 9. Germline V gene lookup returns CDR1 MDHEN and CDR2 SYDVKM. The CDR3 consists of 16 residues. CDR3 in amino acids: CASSSHGQGLSDTQYF. The CDR3 DNA is TGTGCCAGCAGTTCACACGGACAGGGGTTATCAGATACGCAGTATTTT.

The gene calls are TRBV7-3 and TRBJ2-1; D not certain. The CDR3 runs to 15 residues. Germline CDR1 reads SGHTA; CDR2 reads FQGTGA. Trimming removed 5 bases at V and 8 bases at J, with 19 bases between. The CDR3 reads CASSHPGRSMDEQFF. The CDR3, as DNA: TGTGCCAGCAGCCACCCGGGCAGGAGTATGGATGAGCAGTTCTTC.

The chain uses TRBV7-8 and TRBJ2-6; 14 nucleotides match TRBD2. CDR1 is SGHVS, CDR2 FQNEAQ, per germline. V lost 4 bases and J lost 6; bases outside the gene matches: 8. The length of the CDR3 is 18 residues. The CDR3 nucleotides read TGTGCCAGCAGCTCCTCCGGGACTAGCGGGAGTAAGGCCAACGTCCTGACTTTC. Its translation is CASSSSGTSGSKANVLTF. The variable domain in full, with the rest retrieved from reference TRBV7-8 and TRBJ2-6, is GAGVSQSPRYKVAKRGQDVALRCDPISGHVSLFWYQQALGQGPEFLTYFQNEAQLDKSGLPSDRFFAERPEGSVSTLKIQRTQQEDSAVYLCASSSSGTSGSKANVLTFGAGSRLTVL.

The chain is built from TRBV6-4 and TRBJ1-1; TRBD1 matches 7 bases. Germline V CDR1 and CDR2: MRHNA, SNTAGT. Trimming took 6 bases from V and 5 from J; bases not matched to a gene: 12. This CDR3 is 15 amino acids long. The CDR3 sequence is CASSAPAPRGTEAFF. The DNA of the CDR3 is TGTGCCAGCAGCGCCCCCGCACCCAGGGGGACTGAAGCTTTCTTT.

The chain uses TRBV4-3 and TRBJ2-3; possibly TRBD1 or TRBD2 for D (5 bases each). Looked up from germline, CDR1 is LGHNA and CDR2 is YSLEER. This CDR3 is built from 13 residues. The ends were cut back, 0 bases at V and 12 bases at J, with 13 bases in the middle. Written as DNA, the CDR3 is TGCGCCAGCAGCCAAGACGCTACGGGGCAACAGTATTTT. Translated, it gives CASSQDATGQQYF.

This chain uses TRBV6-2 or TRBV6-3 with TRBJ1-6; a weak D match, TRBD1 (5 bases). Trimming took off 3 bases at V and 3 bases at J, with 15 bases between the two ends. The V gene's germline CDR1 is MNHEY and CDR2 SVGEGT. The CDR3 consists of 17 residues. Here the CDR3 DNA reads TGTGCCAGCAGTTATTCGCGGGACGACAGCTATAATTCACCCCTCCACTTT. Translating it yields CASSYSRDDSYNSPLHF.

V is TRBV6-2 or TRBV6-3 and J is TRBJ2-3; the match to TRBD2 covers 8 bases. V shed 0 bases, J shed 3 bases, and the junction held 11 bases outside the gene matches. From germline, CDR1 is MNHEY and CDR2 SVGEGT. This CDR3 has 18 residues. CDR3 bases: TGTGCCAGCAGTTACTCCCTCCTACTAGCGGCCAATACAGATACGCAGTATTTT. Its protein product is CASSYSLLLAANTDTQYF.

The chain combines TRBV12-3 or TRBV12-4 with TRBJ1-1, with D unclear. The CDR3 has 13 amino acids. V lost 0 bases and J 8 bases, leaving 10 bases between the germline ends. In DNA form, the CDR3 reads TGTGCCAGCAGTTTAGCCGGGAGGACCGAAGCTTTCTTT. It is translated as CASSLAGRTEAFF.

The chain links TRBV11-2 to TRBJ2-7; TRBD2 might be the D (5 bases). Germline CDR1 is SGHAT and CDR2 is FQNNGV. The CDR3 has 14 residues. Trimming pared 5 bases from V and 2 bases from J, leaving 13 bases between. CDR3 nucleotide sequence: TGTGCCAGCAGCCCGCAGTCCGGGACCTACGAGCAGTACTTC. Amino acid sequence: CASSPQSGTYEQYF.

The chain recombines TRBV19 with TRBJ1-5; 10 bases are a match to TRBD1. CDR1 and CDR2 (germline): LNHDA, SQIVND (reference sequence). This CDR3 region has 14 residues. V lost 4 bases and J lost 6; bases outside the gene matches: 3. The CDR3 reads CASSNDRGLQPQHF. As DNA, the CDR3 is TGTGCCAGTAGTAACGACAGGGGGCTTCAGCCCCAGCATTTT.

V usage is TRBV14 and J usage is TRBJ1-6; D gene uncertain. V gave up 1 base and J gave up 7 bases, with 8 bases separating them. The germline gives CDR1 SGHDN, CDR2 FVKESK. The CDR3 is 14 amino acids. This CDR3 reads CASSQGRHNSPLHF. Here the CDR3 DNA reads TGTGCCAGCAGCCAAGGAAGACACAATTCACCCCTCCACTTT.

The chain employs TRBV2 and TRBJ1-6; D ambiguous. V was clipped by 7 bases and J by 7 bases, with 5 bases between them. Germline CDR1 SNHLY, CDR2 FYNNEI. The CDR3 loop spans 11 amino acids. The CDR3 region has the DNA TGTGCCAGCACTCTCAATTCACCCCTCCACTTT. As protein: CASTLNSPLHF.

J is TRBJ2-3 and V is TRBV20-1; TRBD1 is a possible D gene (6 bases). Germline assignment: CDR1 DFQATT and CDR2 SNEGSKA (reference sequence). The V end lost 1 base, the J end lost 2 bases, and 13 bases lay between the germline ends. The CDR3 loop spans 15 amino acids. The CDR3 here is CSARATDRFTDTQYF. CDR3 nucleotides: TGCAGTGCTAGAGCAACCGACAGGTTCACAGATACGCAGTATTTT.

V is TRBV19 and J is TRBJ1-5; 7 bases line up with TRBD1. The CDR3 is 14 residues long. The germline CDR1 and CDR2 sequences are LNHDA and SQIVND (reference sequence). V was clipped by 3 bases and J by 3 bases; unmatched bases: 2. The chain's CDR3 is CASSITGDNQPQHF. CDR3 nucleotide sequence: TGTGCCAGTAGTATTACAGGGGACAATCAGCCCCAGCATTTT.

The chain has TRBV5-8 and TRBJ2-7, with D possibly matching TRBD2 (6 bases). This CDR3 is 14 amino acids long. Trimming took off 5 bases at V and 5 bases at J, with 17 bases between the two ends. CDR1 and CDR2 from the germline V gene are SGHTS and YDEGEE. For the CDR3, the DNA is TGTGCCAGCAGAACCACGGGGGTCTTTGACGAGCAGTACTTC. Translated, it gives CASRTTGVFDEQYF.

This clonotype was seen a handful of times. The V and J genes are TRBV28 and TRBJ1-6; the match to TRBD1 covers 7 bases. CDR3 size: 13 residues. Germline V gene data show CDR1 as MDHEN and CDR2 as SYDVKM. V dropped 6 bases and J dropped 5; count of bases not matched to a gene: 1. CDR3 coding DNA: TGTGCCAGCAGGACAGGGAATAATTCACCCCTCCACTTT. This codes for CASRTGNNSPLHF.

The rearrangement links TRBV7-2 to TRBJ1-3; a weak D match, TRBD1 (6 bases). The CDR3 consists of 15 residues. The germline V gene has CDR1 SGHTA and CDR2 FQGNSA. V was cut by 1 base and J by 3 bases, with 10 bases left in between. CDR3 sequence (DNA): TGTGCCAGCAGCTTAGTAGCAGGGGATGGAAACACCATATATTTT. Protein sequence: CASSLVAGDGNTIYF.

This clonotype showed up just a few times. The chain employs TRBV2 and TRBJ1-5; 10 nucleotides match TRBD1. The CDR3 is 16 residues long. V trimming: 6 bases; J trimming: 1 base; junction bases outside the gene matches: 6. Germline CDR1 SNHLY, CDR2 FYNNEI. The chain's CDR3 is CASSAWTGGSNQPQHF. The CDR3 nucleotides are TGTGCCAGCAGCGCTTGGACAGGGGGAAGCAATCAGCCCCAGCATTTT.

V and J are TRBV6-2 or TRBV6-3 and TRBJ2-7; D gene ambiguous. CDR3 size: 11 residues. Germline V gene lookup returns CDR1 MNHEY and CDR2 SVGEGT. V lost 3 bases, J lost 4 bases, and 4 bases lay in between. The CDR3 protein is CASSYLYEQYF. As DNA, the CDR3 is TGTGCCAGCAGTTATTTGTACGAGCAGTACTTC.

In DNA form, the CDR3 reads TGTGCCAGCAGCTCGCTTTGGAACGAGCAGTACTTC. This codes for CASSSLWNEQYF. The chain joins TRBV7-2 to TRBJ2-7, with D uncertain. V was pared by 4 bases and J by 5 bases, with 9 bases between. The length of the CDR3 is 12 residues. CDR1 and CDR2 (germline): SGHTA, FQGNSA.